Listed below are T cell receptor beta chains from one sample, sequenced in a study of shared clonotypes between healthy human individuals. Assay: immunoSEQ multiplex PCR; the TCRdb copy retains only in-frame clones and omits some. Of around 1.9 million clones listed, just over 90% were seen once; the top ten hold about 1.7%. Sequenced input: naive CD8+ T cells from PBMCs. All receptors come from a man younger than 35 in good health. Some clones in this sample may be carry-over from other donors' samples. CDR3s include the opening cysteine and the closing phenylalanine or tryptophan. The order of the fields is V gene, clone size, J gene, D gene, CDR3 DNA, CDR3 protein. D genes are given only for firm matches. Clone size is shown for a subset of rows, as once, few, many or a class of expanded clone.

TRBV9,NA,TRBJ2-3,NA,TGTGCCAGCAGCGCCCCAGGCGATACGCAGTATTTT,CASSAPGDTQYF
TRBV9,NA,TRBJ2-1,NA,TGTGCCAGCAGCGCCAACCCGGGACATACCTATAATGAGCAGTTCTTC,CASSANPGHTYNEQFF
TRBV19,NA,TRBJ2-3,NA,TGTGCCAGTAGCTCTCGGCCGGGACTCTTCACAGATACGCAGTATTTT,CASSSRPGLFTDTQYF
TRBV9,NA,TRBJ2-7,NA,TGTGCCAGCAGCGGGGGAGGTTCCTACGAGCAGTACTTC,CASSGGGSYEQYF
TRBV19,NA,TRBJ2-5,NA,TGTGCCAGTGCCCCCAAGGCATTCCAAGAGACCCAGTACTTC,CASAPKAFQETQYF
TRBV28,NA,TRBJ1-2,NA,TGTGCCAGCACGGCCAAGGCGTCTATCTATGGCTACACCTTC,CASTAKASIYGYTF
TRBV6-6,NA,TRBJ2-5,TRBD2,TGTGCCAGCAGTACGGGACTAGCGAGGGAGACCCAGTACTTC,CASSTGLARETQYF
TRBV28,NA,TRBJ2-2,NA,TGTGCCAGCAGCACCTACCACTTAACGAACACCGGGGAGCTGTTTTTT,CASSTYHLTNTGELFF
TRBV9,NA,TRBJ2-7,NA,TGTGCCAGCAGCGTAGCTTCGGGGGAGCAGTACTTC,CASSVASGEQYF
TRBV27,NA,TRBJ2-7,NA,TGTGCCAGCCAATTAGTCGGGGCAGGGGCGTACGAGCAGTACTTC,CASQLVGAGAYEQYF
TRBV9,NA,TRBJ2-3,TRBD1,TGTGCCAGCAGCCCCCGGACAGGGAACACAGATACGCAGTATTTT,CASSPRTGNTDTQYF
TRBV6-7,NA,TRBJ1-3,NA,TGTGCCAGCAGTCCAGGGGAGGCTGGAAACACCATATATTTT,CASSPGEAGNTIYF
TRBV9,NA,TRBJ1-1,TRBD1,TGTGCCAGCACCCAGGGGGGCATGAACACTGAAGCTTTCTTT,CASTQGGMNTEAFF
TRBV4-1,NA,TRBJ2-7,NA,TGCGCCAGCAGCCAAGTGGGTACCTACGAGCAGTACTTC,CASSQVGTYEQYF
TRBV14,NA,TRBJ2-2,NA,TGTGCCAGCAGCCCCCGGGAGAACACCGGGGAGCTGTTTTTT,CASSPRENTGELFF
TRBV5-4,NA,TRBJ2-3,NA,TGTGCCAGCAGCTTCGACCGGTATCCTAGCACAGATACGCAGTATTTT,CASSFDRYPSTDTQYF
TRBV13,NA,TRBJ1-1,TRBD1,TGTGCCAGCAAAGACAGGGCGAACACTGAAGCTTTCTTT,CASKDRANTEAFF
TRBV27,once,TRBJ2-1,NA,TGTGCCAGCAGTTTATCTAATAGCCCCGAGCAGTTCTTC,CASSLSNSPEQFF
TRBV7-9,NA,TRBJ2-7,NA,TGTGCCAGCAGCTTAGCAGGATCCTACGAGCAGTACTTC,CASSLAGSYEQYF
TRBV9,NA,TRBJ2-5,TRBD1,TGTGCCAGCAGCGGGGGGACAGCAGGGACCCAGTACTTC,CASSGGTAGTQYF
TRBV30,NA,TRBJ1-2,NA,TGTGCCTGGAGTACCGGGGGATATGGCTACACCTTC,CAWSTGGYGYTF
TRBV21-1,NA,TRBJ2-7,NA,TGTGCCAGCAGCCCGACACCGGGGACTCGAACCTACGAGCAGTACTTC,CASSPTPGTRTYEQYF
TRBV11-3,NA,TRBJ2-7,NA,TGTGCCAGCGCAACTCCCAAAGCTAGCGTTGAGACCTACGAGCAGTACTTC,CASATPKASVETYEQYF
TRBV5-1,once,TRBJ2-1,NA,TGCGCCAGCAGCCCACAGGGCCCCGAGCAGTTCTTC,CASSPQGPEQFF
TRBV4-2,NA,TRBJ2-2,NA,TGTGCCAGCAGCCAAGATATTCCGACGGAGAACACCGGGGAGCTGTTTTTT,CASSQDIPTENTGELFF
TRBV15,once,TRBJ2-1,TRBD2,TGTGCCACCAGCGGAGAGGAGAGCGGGAAACCATCCTACAATGAGCAGTTCTTC,CATSGEESGKPSYNEQFF
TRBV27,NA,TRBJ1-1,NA,TGTGCCAGCGGCCCCAGGGCCCAGAACACTGAAGCTTTCTTT,CASGPRAQNTEAFF
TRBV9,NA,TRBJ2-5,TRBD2,TGTGCCAGCAGTGCTAGCGGGAGAGGTGAGACCCAGTACTTC,CASSASGRGETQYF
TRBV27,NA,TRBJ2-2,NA,TGTGCCAGCAGTTCGGGGACGGCCCCGGGCACCGGGGAGCTGTTTTTT,CASSSGTAPGTGELFF
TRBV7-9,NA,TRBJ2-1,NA,TGTGCCAGCAGCTTGGGGACGAGAGACAATGAGCAGTTCTTC,CASSLGTRDNEQFF
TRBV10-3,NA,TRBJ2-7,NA,TGTGCCATCAGTGATAGGACAGCCTACGAGCAGTACTTC,CAISDRTAYEQYF
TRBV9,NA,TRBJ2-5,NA,TGTGCCAGCAGCCCATCCGCGGTACTGGAGACCCAGTACTTC,CASSPSAVLETQYF
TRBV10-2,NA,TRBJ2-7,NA,TGCGCCAGCAGTGAGTCCTACGAAGGTGGTCCCTACGAGCAGTACTTC,CASSESYEGGPYEQYF
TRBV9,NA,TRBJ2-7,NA,TGTGCCAGCAGCGTAGAAGACGTCTCCTACGAGCAGTACTTC,CASSVEDVSYEQYF
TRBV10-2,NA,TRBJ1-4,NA,TGCGCCAGCAGTGAGGACGACCCACGACCTGAAAAACTGTTTTTT,CASSEDDPRPEKLFF
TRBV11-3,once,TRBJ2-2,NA,TGTGCCAGCAGCTTACGGGACGGGGACACCGGGGAGCTGTTTTTT,CASSLRDGDTGELFF
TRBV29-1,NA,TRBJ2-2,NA,TGCAGCGTGACCTACAAAGGTTGGGGAGTCGTGTCCGGGGAGCTGTTTTTT,CSVTYKGWGVVSGELFF
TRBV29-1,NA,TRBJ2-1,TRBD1,TGCAGCGTTGGGCAGGGGGCCCCATGGGAGCAGTTCTTC,CSVGQGAPWEQFF
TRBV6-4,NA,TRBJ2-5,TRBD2,TGTGCCAGCAGTGACAAGGGGAGGGGCCAAGAGACCCAGTACTTC,CASSDKGRGQETQYF
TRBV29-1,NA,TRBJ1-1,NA,TGCAGCGTTGGGGGGGCCACTGAAGCTTTCTTT,CSVGGATEAFF
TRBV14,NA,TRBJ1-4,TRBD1,TGTGCCAGCAGCCAAGGGGACAGGGTGAAAAAACTGTTTTTT,CASSQGDRVKKLFF
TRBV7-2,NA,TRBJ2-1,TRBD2,TGTGCCAGCAGCCCCGCTCGGGGTAGCGGGAGCAAGCAGTTCTTC,CASSPARGSGSKQFF
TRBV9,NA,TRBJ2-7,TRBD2,TGTGCCAGCAGGGACTCCGGGACTAGCGGGAAGAAGGCCTACGAGCAGTACTTC,CASRDSGTSGKKAYEQYF